A selection of T cell receptor beta chains follows, all from one sample in a study of blood T cells in healthy people across ages. TCRdb analysed the 5' RACE reads with MiXCR anew, one entry per CDR3 protein. This sample has about 670,000 distinct CDR3 sequences, with about 51% found just once. Sequencing input: blood. These receptors came from a woman of 80 years or more in good health. CDR3s include the opening cysteine and the closing phenylalanine or tryptophan. The D gene is left open where the match is weak. Size tells how often a clone was seen (once, few, many) or the class of an expanded clone, and some rows leave it out.

v_call	clone_size	j_call	cdr3_length	d_call	cdr3_nt	cdr3_aa
TRBV12-3/TRBV12-4	few	TRBJ2-7	13	-	TGTGCCAGCAGTGGGGGCTCCTACAATGAGCAGTACTTC	CASSGGSYNEQYF
TRBV2	-	TRBJ1-2	13	-	TGTGCCAGCAGTGTAACGGGGATCTATGGCTACACCTTC	CASSVTGIYGYTF
TRBV29-1	-	TRBJ1-5	13	-	TGCAGCGTTGAAGAGGGAGGGAATCAGCCCCAGCATTTT	CSVEEGGNQPQHF
TRBV7-9	-	TRBJ2-3	14	-	TGTGCCAGCAGCTTAGTGGGCGACACAGATACGCGGTATTTT	CASSLVGDTDTRYF
TRBV29-1	-	TRBJ2-7	12	TRBD1	TGCAGCGTTGGACAGGGCTGGTACGAGCAGTACTTC	CSVGQGWYEQYF
TRBV27	many	TRBJ1-2	14	-	TGTGCCAGCAGTTTATACCCGAGAAACTATGGCTACACCTTC	CASSLYPRNYGYTF
TRBV29-1	many	TRBJ2-1	15	TRBD2	TGCAGCGTCACAGGGACTAGCGGGAACCACAATGAGCAGTTCTTC	CSVTGTSGNHNEQFF
TRBV10-3	few	TRBJ2-7	13	-	TGTGCCATCAGTGAGCTAGGCTCCTACGAGCAGTACTTC	CAISELGSYEQYF
TRBV27	many	TRBJ1-2	14	TRBD1	TGTGCCAGCAGTTTCCGGGACAGGGACTCCGGCTACACCTTC	CASSFRDRDSGYTF
TRBV2	many	TRBJ2-5	14	TRBD2	TGTGCCAGCACACGGACTAGTTCTCTAGAGACCCAGTACTTC	CASTRTSSLETQYF
TRBV7-3	few	TRBJ2-2	13	-	TGTGCCAGCAGCATATCGAACACCGGGGAGCTGTTTTTT	CASSISNTGELFF
TRBV3-1	-	TRBJ2-7	12	-	TGTGCCAGCAGCCGGACAGTGGAAGAGCAGTACTTC	CASSRTVEEQYF
TRBV5-8	many	TRBJ2-7	14	-	TGTGCCAGCAGCTTAAGACAGTCTAAATACGAGCAGTACTTC	CASSLRQSKYEQYF
TRBV27	-	TRBJ1-5	16	TRBD1	TGTGCCAGCAGTTTATCGGGCCAGACAGGGGATCAGCCCCAGCATTTT	CASSLSGQTGDQPQHF
TRBV9	many	TRBJ2-5	14	TRBD1	TGTGCCAGCAGCGCGACAGGGTACCAAGAGACCCAGTACTTC	CASSATGYQETQYF
TRBV15	once	TRBJ1-1	15	TRBD1	TGTGCCACCAGCATCCGACAGGGTCGGGACACTGAAGCTTTCTTT	CATSIRQGRDTEAFF